This TCR beta chain derives from a study of cytomegalovirus exposure and HLA in healthy donors. Turning to the study itself: In an early release, HLA-typed donors contributed approximately 80 million unique TCR sequences.

Both 60 Vbeta primers and 13 Jbeta primers went into the PCR. Libraries were prepared by immunoSEQ multiplex PCR; TCRdb keeps only in-frame clonotypes and omits some of them. The sample records a few hundred thousand clones, over 70% being singletons. General observations from the study: Later analysis indicated greater clonal expansion among HLA-associated TCR beta chains than among equally common other chains.

With respect to this clone: The antigen is unknown.

The receptor comes from a girl aged 2 to 9 in good health and CMV-seronegative. Input material: PBMCs.

The CDR3 coding sequence is TGTGCCAGCCACAGGAGTACGAGGACTGAAGCTTTCTTT. Translating gives CASHRSTRTEAFF. This chain joins TRBV2 and TRBJ1-1; D is perhaps TRBD1 (5 bases). Per germline, CDR1 SNHLY and CDR2 FYNNEI. This CDR3 is 13 amino acids long. Trimming removed 8 bases at V and 5 bases at J, with 15 bases between.